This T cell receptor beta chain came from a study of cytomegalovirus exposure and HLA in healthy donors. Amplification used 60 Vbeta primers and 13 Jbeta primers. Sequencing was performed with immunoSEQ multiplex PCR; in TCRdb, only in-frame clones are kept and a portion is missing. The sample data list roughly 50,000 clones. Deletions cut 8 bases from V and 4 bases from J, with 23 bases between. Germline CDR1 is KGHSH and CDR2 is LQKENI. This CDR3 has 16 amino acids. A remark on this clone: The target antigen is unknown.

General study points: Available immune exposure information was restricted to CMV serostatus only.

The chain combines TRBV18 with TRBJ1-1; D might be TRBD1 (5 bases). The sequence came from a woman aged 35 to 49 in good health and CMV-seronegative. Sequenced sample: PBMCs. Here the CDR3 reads CASKRGGGLAGTEAFF. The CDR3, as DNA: TGTGCCAGCAAACGTGGGGGAGGTTTGGCTGGCACTGAAGCTTTCTTT.